The TCR beta chain under discussion was sequenced for a study of blood T cell repertoires in COVID-19. The overall study: Acute-phase and convalescent COVID-19 samples originated in the United States, Italy and Spain. PBMCs, B-cell-depleted T cells, or T cells were the source of the cDNA or gDNA that made up the material.

This clone was counted between two and nine times. In the authors' workflow: Reference gene primer amplification gave nucleated cell count estimates. Generated by immunoSEQ multiplex PCR, the TCRdb table keeps only in-frame clones and is missing some. D and trimming come from the DNA, and the V and J calls and clone size come from that table. The sample consists of approximately 150,000 clones, 83% of them appearing once. The clonotype was recovered from a woman older than 75 with acute or convalescent COVID-19. The sequencing input was peripheral blood.

The CDR3 nucleotides read TGTGCCAGCAGCTCCCTCGGGACTTTCTTCCAGTACTTC. Translating it yields CASSSLGTFFQYF. This sequence joins TRBV7-8 and TRBJ2-7, with D possibly matching TRBD2 (6 bases). The germline CDR1 and CDR2 sequences are SGHVS and FQNEAQ. Trimming removed 4 bases at V and 10 bases at J, with 17 bases between. The CDR3 extends over 13 amino acids.